The clone carrying this T cell receptor (beta chain) was counted at least ten times. Antigen: not known. The sample is drawn from a study of beta chain features in type 1 diabetes. Germline loops: CDR1 SGHTA, CDR2 FQGNSA. This CDR3 is 11 amino acids long. Trimming left V 8 bases short and J 2 bases short, with 5 bases between. All of the isolated RNA was reverse transcribed, so expressed TCRB transcripts were sequenced. Clones were sequenced by immunoSEQ multiplex PCR, and TCRdb holds only the in-frame ones, with some missing. This sample carries approximately 250,000 clones, 13% to 15% of them seen once, and the ten largest clones take about 0.026%. Overall study findings and caveats: There was no resolution here of whether HLA type influences TCRB rearrangement. TCRB CDR3s were moderately but significantly shorter in Type 1 diabetes patients in all four CD4+ subsets.

The rearrangement links TRBV7-2 to TRBJ2-3; D remains ambiguous. Source material: naive CD4+ T cells from blood. This TCR was recovered from a woman aged 40-49 years in good health. DNA of the CDR3: TGTGCCAGCTCCTACACAGATACGCAGTATTTT. Amino acids: CASSYTDTQYF. Full variable domain (remainder filled in from reference TRBV7-2 and TRBJ2-3): GAGVSQSPSNKVTEKGKDVELRCDPISGHTALYWYRQSLGQGLEFLIYFQGNSAPDKSGLPSDRFSAERTGGSVSTLTIQRTQQEDSAVYLCASSYTDTQYFGPGTRLTVL.